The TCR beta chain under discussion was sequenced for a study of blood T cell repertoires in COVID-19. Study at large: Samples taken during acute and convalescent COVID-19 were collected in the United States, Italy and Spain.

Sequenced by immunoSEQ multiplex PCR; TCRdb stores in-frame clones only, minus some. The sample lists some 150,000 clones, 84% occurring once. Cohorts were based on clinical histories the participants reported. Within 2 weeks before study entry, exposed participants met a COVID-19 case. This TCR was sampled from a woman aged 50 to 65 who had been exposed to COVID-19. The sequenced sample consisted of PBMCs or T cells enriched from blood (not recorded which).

CDR3 in amino acids: CASSLGLAGGWGEQYF. CDR3 nucleotide sequence: TGTGCCAGCAGCTTGGGCCTAGCGGGGGGCTGGGGCGAGCAGTACTTC. The rearrangement joins TRBV14 to TRBJ2-7; 11 positions agree with TRBD2. Germline CDR1 is SGHDN and CDR2 is FVKESK. This CDR3 is built from 16 residues. The trim removed 5 bases at V and 6 bases at J, leaving 12 bases unmatched.